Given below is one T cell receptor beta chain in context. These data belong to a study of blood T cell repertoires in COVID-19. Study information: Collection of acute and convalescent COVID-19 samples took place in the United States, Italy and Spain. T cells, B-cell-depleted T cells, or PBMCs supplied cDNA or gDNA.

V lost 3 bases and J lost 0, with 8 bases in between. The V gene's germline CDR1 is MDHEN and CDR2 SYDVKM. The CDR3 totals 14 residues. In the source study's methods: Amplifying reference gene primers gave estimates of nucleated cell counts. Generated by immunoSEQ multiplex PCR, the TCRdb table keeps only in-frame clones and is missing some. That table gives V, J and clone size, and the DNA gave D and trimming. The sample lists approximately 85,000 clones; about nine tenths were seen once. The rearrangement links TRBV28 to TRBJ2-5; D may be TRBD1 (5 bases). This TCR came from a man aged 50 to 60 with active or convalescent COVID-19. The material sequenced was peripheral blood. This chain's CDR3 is CASSFPRDQETQYF. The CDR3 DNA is TGTGCCAGCAGTTTTCCCAGGGACCAAGAGACCCAGTACTTC.